This T cell receptor beta chain was profiled in a study of blood T cell repertoires in COVID-19. Background on the study: Sites in the United States, Italy and Spain provided acute and convalescent COVID-19 samples. Sample material is recorded as cDNA or gDNA derived from T cells, B-cell-depleted T cells, or PBMCs.

Original handling: Reference gene primer amplification yielded estimated nucleated cell counts. Clones were read by immunoSEQ multiplex PCR, and TCRdb kept only the in-frame ones, dropping some. For V, J and clone size, that table is used; D and trimming come from the DNA. The sample shows around 200,000 clones, about 86% of them seen only once. The CDR3 contains 16 residues. CDR1 is MGHRA, CDR2 YSYEKL, per germline. Trimming left V 4 bases short and J 2 bases short, with 16 bases between. The V call is TRBV4-1, the J call TRBJ2-3; D possibly corresponds to TRBD2 (7 bases). The sample consisted of peripheral blood. The TCR comes from a woman in her fifties or sixties with acute or convalescent COVID-19. In DNA form, the CDR3 reads TGCGCCAGCAGCCCCGGGGGCCTAGCGGTCACAGATACGCAGTATTTT. Protein: CASSPGGLAVTDTQYF.